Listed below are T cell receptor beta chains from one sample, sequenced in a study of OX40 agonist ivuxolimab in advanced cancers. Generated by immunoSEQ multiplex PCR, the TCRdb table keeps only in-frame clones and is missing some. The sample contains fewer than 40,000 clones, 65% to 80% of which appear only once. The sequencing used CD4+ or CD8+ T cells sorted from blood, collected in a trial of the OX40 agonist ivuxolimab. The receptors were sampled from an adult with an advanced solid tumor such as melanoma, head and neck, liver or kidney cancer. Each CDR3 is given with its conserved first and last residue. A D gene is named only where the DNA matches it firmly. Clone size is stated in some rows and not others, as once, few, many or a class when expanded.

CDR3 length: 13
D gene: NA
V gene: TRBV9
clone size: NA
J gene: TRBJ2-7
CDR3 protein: CASGGTLSGEQYF
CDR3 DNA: TGTGCCAGCGGCGGGACACTCTCCGGCGAGCAGTACTTC

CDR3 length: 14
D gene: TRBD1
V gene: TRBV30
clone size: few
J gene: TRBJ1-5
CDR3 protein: CAWSEGQSYQPQHF
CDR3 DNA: TGTGCCTGGAGCGAGGGACAGTCTTACCAGCCCCAGCATTTT

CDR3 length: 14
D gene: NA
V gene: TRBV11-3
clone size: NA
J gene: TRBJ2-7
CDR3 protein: CASSLGRGSGEQYF
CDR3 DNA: TGTGCCAGCAGCTTAGGGCGGGGAAGTGGCGAGCAGTACTTC

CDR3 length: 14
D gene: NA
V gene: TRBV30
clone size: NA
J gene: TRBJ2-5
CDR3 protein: CAWKKRGSEETQYF
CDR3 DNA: TGTGCCTGGAAGAAGAGGGGCTCAGAAGAGACCCAGTACTTC

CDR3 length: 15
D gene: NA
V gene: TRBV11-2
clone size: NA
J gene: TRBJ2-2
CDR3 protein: CASSLDPSLPGELFF
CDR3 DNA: TGTGCCAGCAGCTTAGATCCTAGCCTGCCCGGGGAGCTGTTTTTT

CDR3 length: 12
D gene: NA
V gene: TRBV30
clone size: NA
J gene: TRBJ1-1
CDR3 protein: CASQRGITEAFF
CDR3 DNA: TGTGCCTCCCAGAGGGGGATCACTGAAGCTTTCTTT

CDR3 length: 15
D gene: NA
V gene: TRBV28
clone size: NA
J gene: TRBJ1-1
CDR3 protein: CASSLPSGMNTEAFF
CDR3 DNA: TGTGCCAGCAGTCTCCCGAGCGGAATGAACACTGAAGCTTTCTTT

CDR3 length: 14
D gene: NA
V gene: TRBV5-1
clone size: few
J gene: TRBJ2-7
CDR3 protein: CASSLGAWSYEQYF
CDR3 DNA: TGCGCCAGCAGCTTGGGGGCTTGGTCCTACGAGCAGTACTTC

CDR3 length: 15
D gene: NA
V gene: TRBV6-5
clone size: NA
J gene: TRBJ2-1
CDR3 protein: CASSYSYAGGNEQFF
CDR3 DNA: TGTGCCAGCAGTTACTCGTACGCTGGGGGTAATGAGCAGTTCTTC

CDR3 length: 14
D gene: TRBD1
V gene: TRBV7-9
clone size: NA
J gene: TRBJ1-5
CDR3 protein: CASSLGQGDQPQHF
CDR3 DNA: TGTGCCAGCAGCCTCGGACAGGGGGATCAGCCCCAGCATTTT

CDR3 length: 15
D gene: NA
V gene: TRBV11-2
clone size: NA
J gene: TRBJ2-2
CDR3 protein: CASSFGPSNTGELFF
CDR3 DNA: TGTGCCAGCAGCTTTGGGCCGTCGAACACCGGGGAGCTGTTTTTT

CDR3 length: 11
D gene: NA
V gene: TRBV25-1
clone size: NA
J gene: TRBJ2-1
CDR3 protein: CASNLGNEQFF
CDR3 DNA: TGTGCCAGCAATTTAGGAAATGAGCAGTTCTTC

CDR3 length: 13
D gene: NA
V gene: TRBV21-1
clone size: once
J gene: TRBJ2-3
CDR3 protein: CARMRASTDTQYF
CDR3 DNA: TGTGCCAGGATGAGGGCTAGCACAGATACGCAGTATTTT

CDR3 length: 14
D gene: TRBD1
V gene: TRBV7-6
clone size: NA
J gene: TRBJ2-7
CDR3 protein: CASSLRDRGGEQYF
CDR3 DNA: TGTGCCAGCAGCCTCCGGGACAGGGGAGGCGAGCAGTACTTC

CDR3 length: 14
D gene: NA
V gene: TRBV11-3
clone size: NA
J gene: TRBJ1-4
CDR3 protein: CASSSRGFNEKLFF
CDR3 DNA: TGTGCCAGCAGCTCCAGGGGTTTTAATGAAAAACTGTTTTTT

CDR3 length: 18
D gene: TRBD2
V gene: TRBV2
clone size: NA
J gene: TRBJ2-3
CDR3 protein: CASRSRQTSGGSTDTQYF
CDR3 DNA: TGTGCCAGCAGAAGTAGGCAGACTAGCGGGGGTAGCACAGATACGCAGTATTTT

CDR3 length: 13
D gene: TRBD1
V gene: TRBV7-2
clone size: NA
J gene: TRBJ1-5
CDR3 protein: CASSSDRGQPQHF
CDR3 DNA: TGTGCCAGCAGCTCGGACAGGGGGCAGCCCCAGCATTTT

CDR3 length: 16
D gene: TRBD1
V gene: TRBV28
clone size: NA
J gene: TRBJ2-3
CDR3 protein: CASRIWGGQGADTQYF
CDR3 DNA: TGTGCCAGCAGAATATGGGGGGGACAGGGGGCAGATACGCAGTATTTT

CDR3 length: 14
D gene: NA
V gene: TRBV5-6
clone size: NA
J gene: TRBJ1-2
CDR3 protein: CASSIEQGNYGYTF
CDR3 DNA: TGTGCCAGCAGCATCGAACAGGGTAACTATGGCTACACCTTC

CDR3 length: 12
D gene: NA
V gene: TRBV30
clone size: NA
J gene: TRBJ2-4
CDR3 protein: CAWSVEGDIQYF
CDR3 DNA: TGTGCCTGGAGCGTAGAGGGGGACATTCAGTACTTC

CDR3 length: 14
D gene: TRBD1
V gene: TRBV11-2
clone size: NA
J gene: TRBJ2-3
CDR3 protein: CASSNRGLGDTQYF
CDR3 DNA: TGTGCCAGCAGCAACAGGGGTTTGGGAGATACGCAGTATTTT

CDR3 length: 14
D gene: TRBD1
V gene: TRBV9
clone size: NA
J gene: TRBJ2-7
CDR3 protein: CASSVEWTGAEQYF
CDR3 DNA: TGTGCCAGCAGCGTAGAGTGGACAGGGGCCGAGCAGTACTTC